These 10 T cell receptor beta chains share one sample of origin, sequenced in a study of breast tumors, draining lymph nodes, adjacent tissues. TCRdb itself ran the multiplex PCR reads through MiXCR, one entry per CDR3 protein. The data show under 20,000 distinct CDR3 sequences, roughly 44% seen once. What was sequenced was breast tumor tissue. All receptors come from a female donor with breast cancer. Some clones in this sample may be carry-over from other donors' samples.

This clonotype was seen once. The CDR3 here is CASSLRDRGDEQYF. The CDR3 DNA reads TGTGCCAGCAGTCTCCGGGACAGGGGGGACGAGCAGTACTTC. The chain couples TRBV12-3 or TRBV12-4 to TRBJ2-7; 11 nucleotides match TRBD1. This CDR3 is 14 amino acids long. J lost 5 bases, V lost 5 bases, and 5 bases had no gene match.

This clonotype has a count of ten or more. This chain connects TRBV5-1 to TRBJ2-7; weak D call: TRBD2 (6 bases). Trimming removed 8 bases from V and 2 bases from J, with 17 bases in between. CDR3 length: 14 residues. The V gene's germline CDR1 is SGHRS and CDR2 YFSETQ. In nucleotides, the CDR3 is TGCGCCAGTCAGGATAGCGGTTCCCCCTACGAGCAGTACTTC. Translated, it gives CASQDSGSPYEQYF.

This clonotype was counted at least ten times. The gene calls are TRBV5-1 and TRBJ2-3, with TRBD2 matching over 14 bases. From germline, CDR1 is SGHRS and CDR2 YFSETQ. The CDR3 totals 14 residues. The V segment lost 9 bases and the J segment 4 bases; nucleotides outside the gene matches: 4. The CDR3 DNA is TGCGCCACCGCGGGACTAGCGGGAGCAGATACGCAGTATTTT. Translation: CATAGLAGADTQYF.

This clonotype is medium-sized in the sample. The chain uses TRBV15 and TRBJ1-4; D unresolved. Trimming took off 4 bases at V and 8 bases at J, with 14 bases between the two ends. The CDR3 sequence is 14 residues long. CDR1 is LNHNV, CDR2 YYDKDF, per germline (reference sequence). CDR3 in amino acids: CATSIGRVGEKLFF. In DNA, the CDR3 is TGTGCCACCAGCATAGGGAGGGTTGGAGAAAAACTGTTTTTT. The full variable domain, its missing parts supplied by reference TRBV15 and TRBJ1-4, is DAMVIQNPRYQVTQFGKPVTLSCSQTLNHNVMYWYQQKSSQAPKLLFHYYDKDFNNEADTPDNFQSRRPNTSFCFLDIRSPGLGDTAMYLCATSIGRVGEKLFFGSGTQLSVL.

The chain links TRBV20-1 to TRBJ2-1; TRBD2 matches at 9 bases. J was trimmed by 5 bases and V by 1 base; bases with no gene match: 6. The CDR3 contains 15 residues. Germline V gene sequence: CDR1 DFQATT, CDR2 SNEGSKA (reference sequence). DNA for the CDR3: TGCAGTGCTAGAGGACTAGCGGATGGGGACAATGAGCAGTTCTTC. As protein: CSARGLADGDNEQFF.

This clonotype was detected a few times. The V and J genes are TRBV20-1 and TRBJ2-7, with D uncertain. V lost 2 bases and J 0 bases, leaving 14 bases between the germline ends. There are 15 residues in the CDR3. Germline CDR1 reads DFQATT; CDR2 reads SNEGSKA (reference sequence). CDR3 in DNA: TGCAGTGCTAGAAGTGTTGACACCCTCTCCTACGAGCAGTACTTC. It translates to CSARSVDTLSYEQYF.

This clonotype was seen ten or more times. The chain carries TRBV6-6 and TRBJ1-5; no firm D call. Germline CDR1 is MNHNY and CDR2 is SVGAGI (reference sequence). V lost 6 bases to trimming and J lost 5 bases, with 5 bases between them. This CDR3 contains 11 residues. The CDR3 nucleotides read TGTGCCAGCAGCCAGGATCAGCCCCAGCATTTT. This sequence encodes CASSQDQPQHF.

This chain joins TRBV29-1 and TRBJ2-7; TRBD2 agrees at 9 bases. The V gene's germline CDR1 is SQVTM and CDR2 ANQGSEA. The V and J ends lost 6 bases and 7 bases, in that order; junction bases with no gene match: 13. The CDR3 loop spans 14 amino acids. Written as DNA, the CDR3 is TGCAGCGTGACCCCCGGGACTAGCTCTTGGGAGCAGTACTTC. This translates into CSVTPGTSSWEQYF.

The chain is built from TRBV4-2 and TRBJ2-2; TRBD1 or TRBD2 may be the D gene (6 bases each). CDR1 is LGHNA and CDR2 is YNFKEQ in the germline V gene. The CDR3 loop spans 16 amino acids. V lost 0 bases and J lost 3, with 11 bases in between. The CDR3, as DNA: TGTGCCAGCAGCCAAGACGGGGGCTCGGACACCGGGGAGCTGTTTTTT. This translates into CASSQDGGSDTGELFF.

V usage is TRBV5-5 and J usage is TRBJ2-2; TRBD2 might be the D (6 bases). Trimming took off 7 bases at V and 7 bases at J, with 17 bases between the two ends. Germline CDR1 is SGHKS and CDR2 is YYEKEE (reference sequence). This CDR3 comprises 14 residues. As DNA, the CDR3 is TGTGCCAGCTCCCTTGGGGGGACGGTCGGGGAGCTGTTTTTT. Amino acids: CASSLGGTVGELFF.